These 28 T cell receptor beta chains originate from one sample sequenced in a study of T cell repertoires in cytomegalovirus infection. Their antigens remain unidentified. One entry per CDR3 protein, called by TCRdb with MiXCR from the reads. This sample has a few hundred thousand distinct CDR3 sequences, with around 20% found just once. Sequencing was performed on cultured PBMCs, taken from culture after CMV antigen stimulation. These receptors originate from a human donor in good health (CMV status not recorded). Some clones in this sample may be carry-over from other donors' samples.

This clonotype was seen repeatedly, ten times or more. J is TRBJ2-7 and V is TRBV7-8, with D unclear. The germline CDR1 and CDR2 sequences are SGHVS and FQNEAQ. Trimming left V 5 bases short and J 5 bases short, with 16 bases between. This CDR3 contains 14 residues. In DNA, the CDR3 is TGTGCCAGCAGCCCCTCAGTCGTTAGTCACGAGCAGTACGTC. Protein sequence: CASSPSVVSHEQYV.

This clonotype was observed a few times. The chain employs TRBV12-3 or TRBV12-4 and TRBJ1-5; 11 bases are shared with TRBD1. The V segment lost 5 bases and the J segment 4 bases; nucleotides outside the gene matches: 13. The length of the CDR3 is 18 residues. The DNA of the CDR3 is TGTGCCAGCAGTCCCGGGACAGGGGGAACTCGTCGGAATCAGCCCCAGCATTTT. It codes for CASSPGTGGTRRNQPQHF.

The chain carries TRBV25-1 and TRBJ2-7; D possibly corresponds to TRBD2 (6 bases). Between the trimmed V and J ends, which lost 6 bases and 0 bases, there was a span of 9 bases. Per germline, CDR1 MGHDK and CDR2 SYGVNS. CDR3 length: 13 residues. This chain's CDR3 is CASSGTDSYEQYF. Written as DNA, the CDR3 is TGTGCCAGCAGCGGGACTGACTCCTACGAGCAGTACTTC.

This clonotype occurred a few times. The V and J genes are TRBV7-3 and TRBJ2-3; TRBD2 aligns across 8 bases. This CDR3 region has 16 residues. Trimming removed 4 bases from V and 4 bases from J; junction bases left unmatched: 10. Germline CDR1 and CDR2: SGHTA and FQGTGA. The CDR3 bases are TGTGCCAGCAGCTCAAGCGGGAGAGCGTTGTCAGATACGCAGTATTTT. Its translation: CASSSSGRALSDTQYF.

This clonotype showed up many times. V and J are TRBV7-2 and TRBJ2-6; 7 bases fit TRBD1. CDR1 and CDR2 from the germline V gene are SGHTA and FQGNSA. This CDR3 region has 19 residues. V trimming: 5 bases; J trimming: 0 bases; junction bases outside the gene matches: 13. The CDR3 DNA is TGTGCCAGCAGCCTTAGAGGGACAGACACTTTCTCTGGGGCCAACGTCCTGACTTTC. Its translation is CASSLRGTDTFSGANVLTF.

About this clonotype itself: This could be a read error, since a much larger clone is one nucleotide away. The chain is built from TRBV12-3 or TRBV12-4 and TRBJ2-7, with TRBD1 as a possible D gene (6 bases). V lost 6 bases, J lost 6 bases, and 12 bases lay in between. The CDR3 has 12 amino acids. CDR3 region: CASSSSGVEQYV. The CDR3 nucleotides are TGTGCCAGCAGCTCCTCAGGGGTCGAGCAGTACGTC.

This clonotype showed up many times. The chain carries TRBV12-3 or TRBV12-4 and TRBJ1-6, with D possibly matching TRBD1 (5 bases). This CDR3 is 17 amino acids long. With 4 bases removed from V and 0 bases from J, the gap between germline ends came to 13 bases. In DNA, the CDR3 is TGTGCCAGCAGTTCCAAAACAGGAAGCTCCTATAATTCACCCCTCCACTTT. This gives the protein CASSSKTGSSYNSPLHF.

The sample holds many counts of this clonotype. The chain joins TRBV6-2 or TRBV6-3 to TRBJ1-1; weak D call: TRBD1 (5 bases). The germline V gene encodes CDR1 MNHEY and CDR2 SVGEGT. Deletions cut 4 bases from V and 5 bases from J, with 11 bases between. This CDR3 contains 13 residues. CDR3 sequence (DNA): TGTGCCAGCAGTTTCCAGGGAGATACTGAAGCTTTCTTT. It is translated as CASSFQGDTEAFF.

This clonotype was counted a few times. The CDR3 DNA reads as TGTGCCAGTAGTATGGACAGGGGGCGCGAGCAGTTCTTC. Amino acids: CASSMDRGREQFF. The chain employs TRBV19 and TRBJ2-1, with TRBD1 matching over 11 bases. Looked up from germline, CDR1 is LNHDA and CDR2 is SQIVND (reference sequence). V was clipped by 3 bases and J by 10 bases; unmatched bases: 2. The CDR3 has 13 amino acids.

This rearrangement joins TRBV5-6 to TRBJ1-5, with 8 bases that match TRBD1. V lost 4 bases and J lost 2; bases outside the gene matches: 2. This CDR3 is 14 amino acids long. Germline V gene lookup returns CDR1 SGHDT and CDR2 YYEEEE. CDR3 sequence reads: CASSTGGGNQPQHF. CDR3 coding DNA: TGTGCCAGCAGCACAGGGGGTGGCAATCAGCCCCAGCATTTT.

V is TRBV7-2 and J is TRBJ2-5, with 8 bases identical to TRBD2. The CDR3 length is 15 residues. Per germline, CDR1 SGHTA and CDR2 FQGNSA. V lost 5 bases to trimming and J lost 3 bases; unmatched junction nucleotides: 8. In DNA, the CDR3 is TGTGCCAGCAGCCTATCTCTAGCGGGCAAAGAGACCCAGTACTTC. Translated: CASSLSLAGKETQYF.

The chain recombines TRBV19 with TRBJ1-1; D is undetermined. This CDR3 is 14 amino acids long. Trimming took off 6 bases at V and 5 bases at J, with 16 bases between the two ends. Per the germline V gene, CDR1 is LNHDA and CDR2 is SQIVND (reference sequence). CDR3 amino acids: CASRNSRWNTEAFF. CDR3 coding DNA: TGTGCCAGTAGGAATTCTAGGTGGAATACTGAAGCTTTCTTT. Full variable domain (rest looked up from reference TRBV19 and TRBJ1-1): DGGITQSPKYLFRKEGQNVTLSCEQNLNHDAMYWYRQDPGQGLRLIYYSQIVNDFQKGDIAEGYSVSREKKESFPLTVTSAQKNPTAFYLCASRNSRWNTEAFFGQGTRLTVV.

V gene TRBV12-3 or TRBV12-4 combines with J gene TRBJ1-1, with D possibly matching TRBD1 (6 bases). Trimming took 6 bases from V and 6 from J, leaving 17 bases between them. The CDR3 consists of 14 residues. CDR3 loop: CASSFLLGAAEAFF. The CDR3 nucleotides are TGTGCCAGCAGCTTCCTGCTGGGGGCCGCTGAAGCTTTCTTT.

The chain couples TRBV5-1 to TRBJ2-5; D gene ambiguous. Germline CDR1 and CDR2: SGHRS and YFSETQ. The CDR3 contains 15 residues. V lost 1 base, J lost 1 base, and 11 bases lay in between. This CDR3 reads CASSLIASVQETQYF. DNA of the CDR3: TGCGCCAGCAGCTTGATAGCTAGTGTCCAAGAGACCCAGTACTTC.

The sample holds a few counts of this clonotype. This sequence joins TRBV6-2 or TRBV6-3 and TRBJ2-1; 8 nucleotides line up with TRBD2. CDR1 is MNHEY, CDR2 SVGEGT, per germline. CDR3 size: 14 residues. Trimming took 1 base from V and 7 from J; bases not matched to a gene: 3. The CDR3 is CASSYYGGRNEQFF. The DNA for the CDR3 is TGTGCCAGCAGTTACTACGGCGGGAGGAATGAGCAGTTCTTC.

The chain combines TRBV29-1 with TRBJ2-3; D is undetermined. CDR3 length equals 12 residues. With 4 bases removed from V and 4 bases from J, the gap between germline ends came to 9 bases. Germline-derived CDR1 and CDR2 are SQVTM and ANQGSEA. The CDR3 reads CSVGRGADTQYF. The CDR3 DNA reads TGCAGCGTTGGCCGTGGGGCAGATACGCAGTATTTT.

The V gene is TRBV19, the J gene TRBJ2-7; 7 bases are a match to TRBD2. The CDR3 loop spans 16 amino acids. Germline CDR1 LNHDA, CDR2 SQIVND (reference sequence). Losses at the gene ends were 6 bases for V and 2 bases for J; bases not matched to a gene: 13. The CDR3: CASSWGVAGQTYEQYF. The CDR3 coding sequence is TGTGCCAGTAGCTGGGGAGTAGCGGGCCAGACCTACGAGCAGTACTTC.

V and J are TRBV18 and TRBJ2-3; TRBD1 agrees at 10 bases. Trimming removed 3 bases from V and 1 base from J; junction bases left unmatched: 4. The CDR3 length is 16 residues. Germline V CDR1 and CDR2: KGHSH, LQKENI. The CDR3 reads CASSPRTGGRTDTQYF. The CDR3 bases are TGTGCCAGCTCACCCCGGACAGGGGGACGCACAGATACGCAGTATTTT.

This clonotype showed up many times. The chain uses TRBV7-2 and TRBJ2-7, with 8 bases fitting TRBD2. Germline trimming cut 5 bases from V and 3 bases from J; bases unmatched to any gene: 9. CDR3 length equals 15 residues. Germline V gene sequence: CDR1 SGHTA, CDR2 FQGNSA. The CDR3 here is CASSLGGGHFYEQYF. CDR3 DNA sequence: TGTGCCAGCAGCCTCGGGGGGGGCCACTTCTACGAGCAGTACTTC.

This clonotype was seen ten or more times. V usage is TRBV12-3 or TRBV12-4 and J usage is TRBJ2-3; D perhaps matches TRBD2 (5 bases). Trimming shortened V by 4 bases and J by 0 bases, and 11 bases separated the two germline ends. The CDR3 runs to 15 residues. The CDR3 nucleotides are TGTGCCAGCAGTTCGGACTTCCGAAGCACAGATACGCAGTATTTT. It translates to CASSSDFRSTDTQYF.

This chain uses TRBV27 with TRBJ2-4; possibly TRBD1 for D (6 bases). Germline V gene lookup returns CDR1 MNHEY and CDR2 SMNVEV (reference sequence). The CDR3 is 15 amino acids. Trimming left V 6 bases short and J 0 bases short, with 12 bases between. CDR3: CASSSVGGAKNIQYF. The CDR3 nucleotides are TGTGCCAGCAGCTCGGTAGGGGGAGCCAAAAACATTCAGTACTTC.

This clonotype was seen at least ten times. The chain recombines TRBV6-1 with TRBJ2-5; possible D gene TRBD2, 5 bases. V lost 4 bases, J lost 5 bases, and 14 bases lay in between. The CDR3 has 14 amino acids. Germline CDR1 is MNHNS and CDR2 is SASEGT. The CDR3 nucleotides are TGTGCCAGCAGTGGTCGGGGTAGTGCGGAGACCCAGTACTTC. This encodes CASSGRGSAETQYF.

This clonotype was counted a few times. The chain recombines TRBV11-2 with TRBJ2-2, with a tentative D call TRBD1 (5 bases). V lost 5 bases and J lost 5, with 15 bases in between. The CDR3 spans 15 residues. The V gene's germline CDR1 is SGHAT and CDR2 FQNNGV. The CDR3 DNA reads as TGTGCCAGCAGCCCAAAGGCGCAGGGAACCGGGGAGCTGTTTTTT. This translates into CASSPKAQGTGELFF.

In this sample, this clonotype turned up a few times. The gene calls are TRBV20-1 and TRBJ2-3; 7 bases align to TRBD1. The CDR3 contains 14 residues. Unmatched junction bases numbered 9, after V lost 3 bases and J lost 6 bases. Per the germline V gene, CDR1 is DFQATT and CDR2 is SNEGSKA (reference sequence). The CDR3 DNA reads as TGCAGTGCTAGGAGGACAGGCTCTTACGATACGCAGTATTTT. Protein sequence: CSARRTGSYDTQYF.

This clonotype occurred many times. The chain couples TRBV7-8 to TRBJ1-6; TRBD1 agrees at 7 bases. Germline V gene data show CDR1 as SGHVS and CDR2 as FQNEAQ. The V segment lost 2 bases and the J segment 7 bases; nucleotides outside the gene matches: 8. The CDR3 runs to 16 residues. Here the CDR3 reads CASSLLYRGPNSPLHF. CDR3 nucleotide sequence: TGTGCCAGCAGCTTACTCTACAGGGGACCAAATTCACCCCTCCACTTT.

In its sample, this clonotype was seen a few times. This sequence joins TRBV11-1 and TRBJ2-1, with TRBD1 identical over 10 bases. The CDR3 is 15 residues long. Trimming took 7 bases from V and 8 from J; bases not matched to a gene: 11. Germline CDR1 and CDR2: SGHAT and FQDESV (reference sequence). The DNA of the CDR3 is TGTGCCAGCACCATTGGACAGGGGGATTGGTATGAGCAGTTCTTC. Protein product: CASTIGQGDWYEQFF.

V and J are TRBV6-5 and TRBJ2-5; 7 positions agree with TRBD2. The CDR3 consists of 16 residues. V gave up 0 bases and J gave up 1 base; unmatched junction bases: 5. Germline assignment: CDR1 MNHEY and CDR2 SVGAGI. DNA of the CDR3: TGTGCCAGCAGTTACTCGTCTAGCGGAGTCCAAGAGACCCAGTACTTC. Protein sequence: CASSYSSSGVQETQYF.

This clonotype showed up just a few times. The chain recombines TRBV6-5 with TRBJ2-7; D is undetermined. CDR3 length equals 13 residues. Germline V lookup: CDR1 MNHEY, CDR2 SVGAGI. The V end lost 5 bases, the J end lost 2 bases, and 10 bases lay between the germline ends. In DNA form, the CDR3 reads TGTGCCAGCAGTCGCGGACGGACCTACGAGCAGTACGTC. This gives the protein CASSRGRTYEQYV.